These 21 T cell receptor beta chains were sequenced from one sample in a study of radiation and T cells in renal cell carcinoma. Regarding treatment: treatment-naive control, cytoreductive nephrectomy. The method was immunoSEQ multiplex PCR; TCRdb's version includes in-frame clones alone and lacks a portion of them. The sample yields about 16,000 clones, about 53% seen once. The sample in question was tumor tissue, obtained from a patient whose treatment was nephrectomy without radiotherapy. Receptors originate from a man aged 40-50 years with renal cell carcinoma.

This clone was recorded a few times. The V call is TRBV27, the J call TRBJ2-7, with D tentatively TRBD1 or TRBD2 (5 bases each). The CDR3 runs 14 residues. The germline V and J ends were trimmed by 5 bases and 0 bases, with 11 bases remaining between them. Germline V lookup: CDR1 MNHEY, CDR2 SMNVEV (reference sequence). The DNA for the CDR3 is TGTGCCAGCAGTCCGAAGGGACGCTCCTACGAGCAGTACTTC. Translating gives CASSPKGRSYEQYF.

This chain joins TRBV6-8 and TRBJ1-5, with 10 bases identical to TRBD1. Germline V gene data show CDR1 as MNHGY and CDR2 as SAAAGT. V gave up 0 bases and J gave up 3 bases; unmatched junction bases: 8. The CDR3 runs to 18 residues. CDR3 sequence reads: CASSYSRDRGSYNQPQHF. CDR3 DNA: TGTGCCAGCAGTTACTCGAGGGACAGGGGCTCATACAATCAGCCCCAGCATTTT.

A single count supports this clone. The rearrangement uses TRBV11-3 and TRBJ2-3; 11 bases match TRBD2. CDR3 length: 16 residues. CDR1 and CDR2 (germline): SGHNT, YENEEA. Losses at the gene ends were 5 bases for V and 1 base for J; bases not matched to a gene: 5. The CDR3 coding sequence is TGTGCCAGCAGCCGCGGGACTAGCGGACGCACAGATACGCAGTATTTT. Translation: CASSRGTSGRTDTQYF.

The chain employs TRBV19 and TRBJ2-7; D gene ambiguous. CDR3 length: 11 amino acids. Germline CDR1 and CDR2: LNHDA and SQIVND (reference sequence). The V end was cut by 5 bases, the J end by 3 bases, with 5 bases between. The CDR3 coding sequence is TGTGCCAGTAGTTCCAGCTACGAGCAGTACTTC. Its protein product is CASSSSYEQYF.

This clone was counted between two and nine times. V gene TRBV11-3 combines with J gene TRBJ1-1, with TRBD1 identical over 8 bases. CDR3 length equals 15 residues. Germline assignment: CDR1 SGHNT and CDR2 YENEEA. The V segment lost 4 bases and the J segment 5 bases; nucleotides outside the gene matches: 9. CDR3 loop: CASSSGQVVETEAFF. The CDR3 DNA follows: TGTGCCAGCAGCTCGGGACAGGTCGTGGAAACTGAAGCTTTCTTT.

This clone was found a few times. V gene TRBV7-9 combines with J gene TRBJ1-2, with D hard to call. The ends were cut back, 6 bases at V and 8 bases at J, with 22 bases in the middle. The CDR3 contains 15 residues. CDR1 is SEHNR, CDR2 FQNEAQ, per germline (reference sequence). CDR3 in DNA: TGTGCCAGCAGTCCTTCTCTCAGGACCGCCGACGGCTACACCTTC. Translation: CASSPSLRTADGYTF.

This clone has only a few counts. CDR3 coding DNA: TGTGCCAGCAGCGTTTCGGGTCGAGGGCTGAACACTGAAGCTTTCTTT. Residues: CASSVSGRGLNTEAFF. This chain uses TRBV9 with TRBJ1-1; D unclear. The V gene's germline CDR1 is SGDLS and CDR2 YYNGEE. V lost 2 bases to trimming and J lost 0 bases, with 14 bases between them. The CDR3 runs to 16 residues.

J is TRBJ2-3 and V is TRBV4-1; tentatively, D is TRBD1 (6 bases). This CDR3 contains 16 residues. V lost 2 bases and J lost 2, with 14 bases in between. In germline, CDR1 is MGHRA, CDR2 YSYEKL. CDR3 DNA: TGCGCCAGCAGCCAATCACAGGGTAGTTCCACAGATACGCAGTATTTT. This translates into CASSQSQGSSTDTQYF.

This rearrangement joins TRBV4-1 to TRBJ2-3; D may be TRBD1 (5 bases). The germline V and J ends were trimmed by 9 bases and 0 bases, with 19 bases remaining between them. CDR3 size: 16 residues. Germline V gives CDR1 MGHRA, CDR2 YSYEKL. This CDR3 reads CASSFPSGASTDTQYF. As DNA, the CDR3 is TGCGCCAGTTCCTTTCCTTCTGGGGCCAGCACAGATACGCAGTATTTT.

This clone was counted between two and nine times. The chain carries TRBV7-6 and TRBJ2-7, with no clear D. This CDR3 has 14 amino acids. Trimming left V 1 base short and J 1 base short, with 8 bases between. Germline V lookup: CDR1 SGHVS, CDR2 FNYEAQ. In nucleotides, the CDR3 is TGTGCCAGCAGCTTAGAGATGGGTTCCTACGAGCAGTACTTC. Translated: CASSLEMGSYEQYF.

There are a few counts of this clone. The chain uses TRBV5-1 and TRBJ1-1; D perhaps matches TRBD1 (5 bases). The V gene's germline CDR1 is SGHRS and CDR2 YFSETQ. V was cut by 4 bases and J by 8 bases, with 12 bases left in between. This CDR3 region has 12 residues. The CDR3 region has the DNA TGCGCCAGCAGCATAGGACAATCCGAAGCTTTCTTT. Translation: CASSIGQSEAFF.

V is TRBV6-5 and J is TRBJ1-3; D is unresolved. The germline CDR1 and CDR2 sequences are MNHEY and SVGAGI. V lost 6 bases to trimming and J lost 0 bases, with 12 bases between them. The CDR3 is 15 amino acids. CDR3 in amino acids: CASSPTRISGNTIYF. CDR3 sequence (DNA): TGTGCCAGCAGCCCGACCCGGATCTCTGGAAACACCATATATTTT.

V usage is TRBV28 and J usage is TRBJ1-2; 7 bases agree with TRBD1. The trim removed 6 bases at V and 1 base at J, leaving 11 bases unmatched. This CDR3 comprises 16 residues. The V gene's germline CDR1 is MDHEN and CDR2 SYDVKM. The CDR3 reads CASRVQTGSINYGYTF. The CDR3 DNA follows: TGTGCCAGCAGAGTACAGACAGGGTCGATTAACTATGGCTACACCTTC.

By sample share, this clone is medium-sized. The chain combines TRBV11-2 with TRBJ1-4; D not resolved. The CDR3 contains 14 residues. Germline V gene lookup returns CDR1 SGHAT and CDR2 FQNNGV. Trimming took off 5 bases at V and 4 bases at J, with 11 bases between the two ends. DNA for the CDR3: TGTGCCAGCAGCCCACAGTGGAGTAATGAAAAACTGTTTTTT. Translated, it gives CASSPQWSNEKLFF.

V usage is TRBV7-2 and J usage is TRBJ1-3, with D maybe TRBD1 (5 bases). Germline V lookup: CDR1 SGHTA, CDR2 FQGNSA. The CDR3 covers 13 residues. V lost 5 bases to trimming and J lost 4 bases, with 9 bases between them. In DNA form, the CDR3 reads TGTGCCAGCAGCCCCTCAGGGGGAAACACCATATATTTT. It codes for CASSPSGGNTIYF.

This clone was counted once. The rearrangement uses TRBV2 and TRBJ2-1, with 8 nucleotides matching TRBD2. The germline CDR1 and CDR2 sequences are SNHLY and FYNNEI. The CDR3 runs to 14 residues. V shed 7 bases, J shed 0 bases, and the junction held 2 bases outside the gene matches. CDR3 DNA sequence: TGTGCCAGCATGCGGGGGGACTCCTACAATGAGCAGTTCTTC. Amino acid sequence: CASMRGDSYNEQFF.

The V and J genes are TRBV6-6 and TRBJ1-3, with a weak D call TRBD1 (6 bases). The CDR3 totals 14 residues. Trimming removed 7 bases from V and 0 bases from J, with 10 bases in between. Germline V gives CDR1 MNHNY, CDR2 SVGAGI (reference sequence). This CDR3 is CASTTQGSGNTIYF. CDR3 DNA: TGTGCCAGCACCACACAGGGCTCTGGAAACACCATATATTTT.

The table lists this clone with a few counts. V usage is TRBV7-9 and J usage is TRBJ1-1, with D uncertain. Trimming removed 0 bases from V and 4 bases from J, with 9 bases in between. Germline CDR1 reads SEHNR; CDR2 reads FQNEAQ (reference sequence). This CDR3 region has 14 residues. The CDR3, as DNA: TGTGCCAGCAGCTTAGCGAGGGAGGTCACTGAAGCTTTCTTT. This codes for CASSLAREVTEAFF.

The chain combines TRBV7-8 with TRBJ2-5; D not certain. Germline V gene sequence: CDR1 SGHVS, CDR2 FQNEAQ. V was clipped by 1 base and J by 2 bases, with 8 bases between them. The CDR3 extends over 14 amino acids. CDR3 loop: CASSLGRQQETQYF. The CDR3 coding sequence is TGTGCCAGCAGCTTAGGGCGCCAACAAGAGACCCAGTACTTC.

V gene TRBV5-1 combines with J gene TRBJ1-2; D gene uncertain. V was clipped by 0 bases and J by 0 bases, with 9 bases between them. This CDR3 region has 15 residues. Germline CDR1 is SGHRS and CDR2 is YFSETQ. The CDR3, as DNA: TGCGCCAGCAGCTTGGCTCCAGAAACTAACTATGGCTACACCTTC. Protein: CASSLAPETNYGYTF.

The chain joins TRBV2 to TRBJ2-1; 13 nucleotides line up with TRBD2. The CDR3 length is 16 residues. The junction had 9 bases not matched to a gene; V was cut back by 5 bases and J by 8 bases. Germline V gives CDR1 SNHLY, CDR2 FYNNEI. CDR3 sequence reads: CASSSPGLAGWDEQFF. DNA for the CDR3: TGTGCCAGCAGTTCTCCGGGACTAGCGGGGTGGGATGAGCAGTTCTTC. Full variable domain (missing parts from reference TRBV2 and TRBJ2-1): EPEVTQTPSHQVTQMGQEVILRCVPISNHLYFYWYRQILGQKVEFLVSFYNNEISEKSEIFDDQFSVERPDGSNFTLKIRSTKLEDSAMYFCASSSPGLAGWDEQFFGPGTRLTVL.